This record concerns one T cell receptor (beta chain) sequence. What it binds is not known. TCRdb's table, derived via immunoSEQ multiplex PCR, lists solely in-frame clones and lacks some. The sample yields tens of thousands of clones, 65% to 85% seen once. The CDR3 is made up of 14 amino acids. Per germline, CDR1 KGHSH and CDR2 LQKENI. Trimming pared 1 base from V and 3 bases from J, leaving 9 bases between. This specimen comes from a study of T cell responses to AZD1222 COVID-19 vaccine. Findings and caveats of the study: Increases in Spike-specific TCR breadth and depth were seen after two AZD1222 doses. Unmutated regions of variants are reportedly targeted by nearly half of spike-specific TCRs.

The analysis combined second doses at about 4 or about 12 weeks. The sequenced sample was peripheral blood, obtained 28 days after the second AZD1222 dose. The chain recombines TRBV18 with TRBJ1-1; D remains unclear. The origin of this receptor is an adult who received the AZD1222 COVID-19 vaccine. Written as DNA, the CDR3 is TGTGCCAGCTCACCACTTTCCGGGGACACTGAAGCTTTCTTT. It encodes CASSPLSGDTEAFF.